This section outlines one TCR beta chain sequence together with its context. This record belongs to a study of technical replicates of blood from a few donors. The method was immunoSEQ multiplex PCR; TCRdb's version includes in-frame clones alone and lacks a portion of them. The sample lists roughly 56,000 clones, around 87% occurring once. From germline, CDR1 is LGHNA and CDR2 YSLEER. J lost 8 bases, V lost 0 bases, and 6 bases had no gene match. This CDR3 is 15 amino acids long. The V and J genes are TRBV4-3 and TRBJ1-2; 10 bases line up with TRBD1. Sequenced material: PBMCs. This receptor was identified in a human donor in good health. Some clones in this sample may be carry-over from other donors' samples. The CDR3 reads CASSQETGTGDGYTF. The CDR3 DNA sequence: TGCGCCAGCAGCCAAGAAACCGGGACAGGGGACGGCTACACCTTC.